This TCR beta chain was documented in a study of shared clonotypes between healthy human individuals. Only in-frame clones appear in the TCRdb table, and some are missing; sequencing was by immunoSEQ multiplex PCR. The sample lists about 2 million clones, about 95% occurring once. Germline V gene sequence: CDR1 SQVTM, CDR2 ANQGSEA. V shed 3 bases and J shed 0 bases, with 9 bases lying between them. This CDR3 is 14 amino acids long. Naive CD8 cells were CD45RO-negative, positively selected for CCR7, excluding terminally differentiated effector memory CD45RA+ cells. The donors, all of them Caucasian adults, lived in Nashville, Tennessee.

Input material: naive CD8+ T cells sorted from blood. V is TRBV29-1 and J is TRBJ2-1; D gene uncertain. This receptor was taken from a man aged 18-30 years in good health. The CDR3 nucleotides are TGCAGCGTTGACGATAGGAGCTCCTACAATGAGCAGTTCTTC. Translated, it gives CSVDDRSSYNEQFF.